These 27 T cell receptor beta chains share one sample of origin, sequenced in a study of T cell clonality in common variable immunodeficiency. TCRdb's copy holds only in-frame clones and misses some; the assay was immunoSEQ multiplex PCR. This sample carries tens of thousands of clones, none of them present only once. The sample consisted of peripheral blood mononuclear cells. Receptor source: a person aged 18 to 75 in good health.

This clone showed up many times. The CDR3 loop is CATSREYRVATGELFF. The part of the CDR3 DNA that was read is TGTGCCACCAGCAGAGAGTACAGGGTGGCCACCGGGGAG. This sequence joins TRBV15 and TRBJ2-2, with D tentatively TRBD1 (6 bases). Sequencing ends 3 residues short of the CDR3 end; the germline J gene provides the rest. Germline assignment: CDR1 LNHNV and CDR2 YYDKDF (reference sequence). Trimming removed 0 bases from V and 4 bases from J, with 12 bases in between. The CDR3 runs 16 residues.

This clone has a count of ten or more. This sample includes further DNA sequences coding for the same CDR3. The covered CDR3 bases are TGCGCCAGCAGCTTGGAGACTAGCGGGAGGGCCGGTACG. Encoded protein: CASSLETSGRAGT. The whole CDR3 sequence is CASSLETSGRAGTQYF. This rearrangement joins TRBV5-1 to TRBJ2-3, with 14 nucleotides matching TRBD2. Coverage ceases 3 residues before the CDR3 finishes, and the germline J gene fills in the end. Unmatched junction bases numbered 5, after V lost 0 bases and J lost 8 bases. Germline lookup yields CDR1 SGHRS and CDR2 YFSETQ. This CDR3 has 16 amino acids. Full variable domain (outside the CDR3, taken from reference TRBV5-1 and TRBJ2-3): KAGVTQTPRYLIKTRGQQVTLSCSPISGHRSVSWYQQTPGQGLQFLFEYFSETQRNKGNFPGRFSGRQFSNSRSEMNVSTLELGDSALYLCASSLETSGRAGTQYFGPGTRLTVL.

Relative to its sample, this clone is medium-sized (0.01 to 0.1%). CDR3 loop: CASTGLAGVGGSYNEQFF. The sequenced part of the CDR3 DNA is TGTGCCAGTACAGGGCTAGCGGGAGTGGGGGGATCCTACAATGAG. This chain connects TRBV19 to TRBJ2-1, with 10 bases matching TRBD2. The read falls 3 residues short of the CDR3 end, and the missing part is taken from the germline J gene. This CDR3 is built from 18 residues. Germline lookup yields CDR1 LNHDA and CDR2 SQIVND (reference sequence). The ends lost 7 bases at V and 1 base at J; junction bases unmatched: 13.

This clone showed up many times. The CDR3 end lies 3 residues beyond the end of the read and is filled in from the germline J gene. This rearrangement joins TRBV29-1 to TRBJ2-6; TRBD1 aligns across 8 bases. Germline CDR1 SQVTM, CDR2 ANQGSEA. The V and J ends lost 3 bases and 0 bases, in that order; junction bases with no gene match: 4. The CDR3 has 16 amino acids. CDR3 protein: CSVETGASSGANVLTF. CDR3 bases read: TGCAGCGTTGAGACAGGGGCCAGCTCTGGGGCCAACGTC. Variable domain in full (rest from reference TRBV29-1 and TRBJ2-6): SAVISQKPSRDICQRGTSLTIQCQVDSQVTMMFWYRQQPGQSLTLIATANQGSEATYESGFVIDKFPISRPNLTFSTLTVSNMSPEDSSIYLCSVETGASSGANVLTFGAGSRLTVL.

This clone was detected ten times or more. The missing CDR3 end, 3 residues past where the read stops, is filled in from the germline J gene. V is TRBV15 and J is TRBJ2-3; perhaps TRBD2 as D (6 bases). Trimming took off 3 bases at V and 1 base at J, with 8 bases between the two ends. This CDR3 is 14 amino acids long. The germline CDR1 and CDR2 sequences are LNHNV and YYDKDF (reference sequence). CDR3 sequence: CATSSGEGTDTQYF. The sequenced CDR3 bases are TGTGCCACCAGCAGCGGGGAGGGCACAGATACG.

There are a few counts of this clone. The read falls 3 residues short of the CDR3 end, and the missing part is taken from the germline J gene. The rearrangement joins TRBV18 to TRBJ1-2, with 9 positions matching TRBD1. CDR1 KGHSH and CDR2 LQKENI come from the germline V gene. The CDR3 extends over 15 amino acids. Incomplete CDR3 DNA: TGTGCCAGCTCACCCGGACAGGGGCCTACGTACGAC. The encoded protein is CASSPGQGPTYD. The whole CDR3 protein reads CASSPGQGPTYDYTF.

The sample holds many counts of this clone. The read is 3 residues too short to cover the CDR3 end, so that end is filled in from the germline J gene. The chain joins TRBV5-1 to TRBJ2-2, with a possible D match to TRBD2 (6 bases). The ends were cut back, 7 bases at V and 0 bases at J, with 13 bases in the middle. In germline, CDR1 is SGHRS, CDR2 YFSETQ. This CDR3 has 15 amino acids. The chain's CDR3 is CASSPLASNTGELFF. The sequenced part of the CDR3 DNA is TGCGCCAGCTCCCCACTAGCCTCGAACACCGGGGAG.

This clone was counted at least ten times. From the germline J gene comes the end of the CDR3, since the read stops 3 residues before it. The V gene is TRBV6-2 or TRBV6-3, the J gene TRBJ1-5; D is perhaps TRBD1 (6 bases). Germline V lookup: CDR1 MNHEY, CDR2 SVGEGT. Trimming removed 6 bases from V and 2 bases from J, with 17 bases in between. This CDR3 is built from 16 residues. CDR3 DNA, as far as it was read: TGTGCCAGCAGCCCTACACTCCGGACAGGCAATCAGCCC. This translates into CASSPTLRTGNQP. The whole CDR3 sequence reads CASSPTLRTGNQPQHF.

As for this clone: Sequencing ends 3 residues short of the CDR3 end; the germline J gene provides the rest. V usage is TRBV20-1 and J usage is TRBJ2-7; D perhaps matches TRBD1 (5 bases). This CDR3 has 14 amino acids. Trimming left V 5 bases short and J 1 base short, with 15 bases between. From germline, CDR1 is DFQATT and CDR2 SNEGSKA (reference sequence). CDR3 bases read: TGCAGTGCTGCCTTGGGGCGAAGGTCCTACGAG. As protein: CSAALGRRSYE. The whole CDR3 sequence reads CSAALGRRSYEQYF.

At least ten counts were recorded for this clone. The read terminates 3 residues ahead of where the CDR3 ends, so the germline J gene completes it. The V gene is TRBV19, the J gene TRBJ2-3, with D possibly TRBD1 on 5 matching bases. V shed 3 bases and J shed 2 bases, with 9 bases lying between them. Germline lookup yields CDR1 LNHDA and CDR2 SQIVND (reference sequence). This CDR3 is built from 14 residues. The part of the CDR3 DNA that was read is TGTGCCAGTAGTATGGGGCATCTCACAGATACG. Residues: CASSMGHLTDT. The whole CDR3 sequence reads CASSMGHLTDTQYF.

This clone came up many times. The read finishes 3 residues shy of the CDR3 end, and the germline J gene is used to complete it. The chain recombines TRBV19 with TRBJ2-2; 8 bases align to TRBD1. From germline, CDR1 is LNHDA and CDR2 SQIVND (reference sequence). The V and J ends lost 8 bases and 1 base, in that order; junction bases with no gene match: 6. This CDR3 contains 15 residues. The CDR3 loop reads CASRSTGVNTGELFF. The sequenced part of the CDR3 DNA is TGTGCCAGTCGGTCGACAGGGGTGAACACCGGGGAG.

This clone was observed many times. The sequence runs out 3 residues before the end of the CDR3; the remainder is reconstructed from the germline J gene. The chain employs TRBV20-1 and TRBJ2-3, with 7 bases that match TRBD1. Trimming cost V 6 bases and J 2 bases; bases outside gene matches: 5. The CDR3 is 13 residues long. CDR1 is DFQATT and CDR2 is SNEGSKA in the germline V gene (reference sequence). The CDR3 region is CSAPGQITDTQYF. The covered CDR3 bases are TGCAGTGCCCCGGGACAGATCACAGATACG.

At least ten counts were recorded for this clone. The missing CDR3 end, 3 residues past where the read stops, is filled in from the germline J gene. The gene calls are TRBV7-2 and TRBJ1-3; 7 positions match TRBD1. The CDR3 sequence is 15 residues long. CDR1 is SGHTA and CDR2 is FQGNSA in the germline V gene. Germline trimming cut 3 bases from V and 6 bases from J; bases unmatched to any gene: 8. This CDR3 is CASSFLQGLLNTIYF. The part of the CDR3 DNA that was read is TGTGCCAGCAGCTTCTTACAGGGGCTACTAAACACC.

Concerning this clone: The DNA ends 3 residues before the CDR3 does, and the rest of the CDR3 is filled in from the germline J gene. The rearrangement joins TRBV5-1 to TRBJ2-5; 7 positions match TRBD2. Germline CDR1 and CDR2: SGHRS and YFSETQ. CDR3 length equals 14 residues. Unmatched junction bases numbered 1, after V lost 2 bases and J lost 0 bases. Here the CDR3 reads CASSFLADQETQYF. The sequenced part of the CDR3 DNA is TGCGCCAGCAGCTTCCTAGCGGACCAAGAGACC.

This clone was counted at least ten times. Read data end 3 residues before the CDR3 end; the end is taken from the germline J gene. This chain connects TRBV19 to TRBJ2-1; 10 bases are a match to TRBD2. Per germline, CDR1 LNHDA and CDR2 SQIVND (reference sequence). Trimming removed 1 base from V and 8 bases from J; junction bases left unmatched: 11. CDR3 length equals 17 residues. The CDR3: CASSIVGAGGADYEQFF. The part of the CDR3 DNA that was read is TGTGCCAGTAGTATAGTAGGAGCGGGAGGGGCCGACTATGAG.

In its sample, this clone was seen many times. The CDR3 end is not reached by the read, which stops 3 residues before it; the germline J gene fills it in. This chain connects TRBV11-2 to TRBJ1-2; possible D gene TRBD1, 6 bases. The CDR3 sequence is 15 residues long. CDR1 SGHAT and CDR2 FQNNGV come from the germline V gene. The germline V and J ends were trimmed by 7 bases and 3 bases, with 18 bases remaining between them. The CDR3 DNA, read in part, is TGTGCCAGCAAGTATACCGGGACAAGAGACTATGGC. This codes for CASKYTGTRDYG. The complete CDR3 protein is CASKYTGTRDYGYTF.

This clone has just a few counts. The DNA ends 3 residues before the CDR3 does, and the rest of the CDR3 is filled in from the germline J gene. The V gene is TRBV27, the J gene TRBJ2-7; 10 bases map to TRBD1. The CDR3 spans 15 residues. Trimming cost V 3 bases and J 0 bases; bases outside gene matches: 2. The germline V gene has CDR1 MNHEY and CDR2 SMNVEV (reference sequence). CDR3 region: CASSLGQGFSYEQYF. The sequenced CDR3 bases are TGTGCCAGCAGTTTGGGACAGGGGTTCTCCTACGAG.

This clone was detected many times. Read coverage stops 3 residues before the CDR3 terminus; the germline J gene supplies the remainder. The chain combines TRBV18 with TRBJ2-5, with D perhaps matching TRBD2 (6 bases). CDR1 is KGHSH, CDR2 LQKENI, per germline. The CDR3 spans 14 residues. V lost 6 bases and J 5 bases, leaving 16 bases between the germline ends. The covered CDR3 bases are TGTGCCAGCTCCGTCGCATTTCGGGGGGAGACC. Protein: CASSVAFRGET. The complete CDR3 protein is CASSVAFRGETQYF.

There are many counts of this clone. The junction does not match germline at one end; this may be a read error. The CDR3 sequence: CASSQTPYPQETQYF. The CDR3 bases that were read are TGCGCCAGCAGCCAAACCCCCTATCCCCAAGAGACC. The chain links TRBV4-2 to TRBJ2-5; the D is unclear. Read data end 3 residues before the CDR3 end; the end is taken from the germline J gene. Germline assignment: CDR1 LGHNA and CDR2 YNFKEQ. The CDR3 runs to 15 residues.

The sample holds many counts of this clone. Coverage ceases 3 residues before the CDR3 finishes, and the germline J gene fills in the end. This chain connects TRBV5-6 to TRBJ2-1; D is possibly TRBD1 (6 bases). The length of the CDR3 is 14 residues. Germline V gene data show CDR1 as SGHDT and CDR2 as YYEEEE. V lost 0 bases and J lost 6, with 10 bases in between. Here the CDR3 reads CASSLVGRGNEQFF. The sequenced part of the CDR3 DNA is TGTGCCAGCAGCTTGGTAGGCAGGGGCAATGAG.

At least ten counts were recorded for this clone. The CDR3 region is CSANREVTDTQYF. CDR3 DNA, as far as it was read: TGCAGTGCAAATCGAGAGGTCACAGATACG. V is TRBV20-1 and J is TRBJ2-3; D not certain. The read gets to within 3 residues of the CDR3 end, and the germline J gene fills in the rest. V was shortened by 6 bases and J by 2 bases, with 12 bases between the two germline ends. This CDR3 has 13 amino acids. Germline V gene sequence: CDR1 DFQATT, CDR2 SNEGSKA (reference sequence).

This clone has a count of ten or more. The DNA ends 3 residues before the CDR3 does, and the rest of the CDR3 is filled in from the germline J gene. This chain joins TRBV15 and TRBJ2-2, with TRBD2 identical over 14 bases. The CDR3 length is 17 residues. Germline V lookup: CDR1 LNHNV, CDR2 YYDKDF (reference sequence). V shed 5 bases, J shed 4 bases, and the junction held 6 bases outside the gene matches. This CDR3 is CATSPGLAGVITGELFF. The sequenced part of the CDR3 DNA is TGTGCCACCAGCCCGGGACTAGCGGGAGTTATCACCGGGGAG.

This clone was seen repeatedly, ten times or more. From the germline J gene comes the end of the CDR3, since the read stops 3 residues before it. The chain combines TRBV24-1 with TRBJ2-6; tentative D call: TRBD1 (6 bases). The CDR3 totals 16 residues. CDR1 KGHDR and CDR2 SFDVKD come from the germline V gene. The V end was cut by 3 bases, the J end by 4 bases, with 12 bases between. This chain's CDR3 is CATSDVTGLGANVLTF. Incomplete CDR3 DNA: TGTGCCACCAGTGATGTTACAGGGTTGGGGGCCAACGTC.

On this clone itself: Read coverage stops 3 residues before the CDR3 terminus; the germline J gene supplies the remainder. The chain uses TRBV27 and TRBJ2-7, with 8 nucleotides matching TRBD1. CDR3 length: 16 amino acids. Germline V gives CDR1 MNHEY, CDR2 SMNVEV (reference sequence). The ends lost 5 bases at V and 1 base at J; junction bases unmatched: 10. Partial CDR3 DNA: TGTGCCAGCAGTCAACAAAGGGGGACAGGTTCCTACGAG. As protein: CASSQQRGTGSYE. The full CDR3 protein is CASSQQRGTGSYEQYF.

This clone was seen at least ten times. The read ends 3 residues shy of where the CDR3 ends; the end is completed using the germline J gene. The chain joins TRBV6-1 to TRBJ1-4; D not certain. Germline V gene sequence: CDR1 MNHNS, CDR2 SASEGT. The V end was cut by 4 bases, the J end by 2 bases, with 8 bases between. The CDR3 totals 14 residues. The CDR3 is CASSGLSTNEKLFF. The CDR3 DNA, read in part, is TGTGCCAGCAGTGGATTAAGCACTAATGAAAAA.

This clone was counted many times. The read ends 3 residues shy of where the CDR3 ends; the end is completed using the germline J gene. The chain employs TRBV20-1 and TRBJ2-3; TRBD2 matches 14 bases. V gave up 4 bases and J gave up 2 bases; unmatched junction bases: 11. Per the germline V gene, CDR1 is DFQATT and CDR2 is SNEGSKA (reference sequence). The CDR3 is 18 amino acids. The part of the CDR3 DNA that was read is TGCAGTGCTACGAGACTAGCGGGAGGGCCGGGTTTCACAGATACG. Its protein is CSATRLAGGPGFTDT. From start to end, the CDR3 is CSATRLAGGPGFTDTQYF.

This clone was seen ten or more times. The CDR3 end lies 3 residues beyond the end of the read and is filled in from the germline J gene. The V and J genes are TRBV7-8 and TRBJ2-1; 9 nucleotides agree with TRBD2. The CDR3 contains 17 residues. From germline, CDR1 is SGHVS and CDR2 FQNEAQ. V shed 3 bases, J shed 3 bases, and the junction held 9 bases outside the gene matches. This CDR3 reads CASSFVRLAAYYNEQFF. CDR3 DNA, as far as it was read: TGTGCCAGCAGCTTCGTTAGACTAGCGGCGTACTACAATGAG. The full variable domain, completed using reference TRBV7-8 and TRBJ2-1, is GAGVSQSPRYKVAKRGQDVALRCDPISGHVSLFWYQQALGQGPEFLTYFQNEAQLDKSGLPSDRFFAERPEGSVSTLKIQRTQQEDSAVYLCASSFVRLAAYYNEQFFGPGTRLTVL.